This entry describes one TCR beta chain. No antigen is known for it. The assay was immunoSEQ multiplex PCR, and TCRdb's table has in-frame clones only and misses some. The top ten clones hold 3.8% of a sample with around 94,000 clones, approximately 85% of them seen once. Blood sampling was done at baseline, cycle 4 day 1, and cycle 7 day 1. This sample was taken from a study of OX40 agonist ivuxolimab in advanced cancers. Study summary: Patients received ivuxolimab, an agonistic anti-OX40 (CD134) antibody.

Notes on the study in general: The CD4+ and CD8+ T cells in the blood had expanded clonally by week 6 at 0.1 to 3.0 mg/kg. Average numbers of expanded clones were greater in CD8+ T cells than in CD4+.

The germline gives CDR1 MDHEN, CDR2 SYDVKM. The V gene lost 6 bases and the J gene lost 4 bases, with 10 bases spanning the gap. The CDR3 length is 12 residues. The specimen was CD4+ or CD8+ T cells sorted from blood, collected in a trial of the OX40 agonist ivuxolimab. V is TRBV28 and J is TRBJ2-7; no clear D. The sequence was obtained from an adult with an advanced solid tumor such as melanoma, head and neck, liver or kidney cancer. CDR3 in DNA: TGTGCCAGCAGACAAACCATTTACGAGCAGTACTTC. Amino acid sequence: CASRQTIYEQYF.